This T cell receptor beta chain was obtained from a study of a mutant IDH1 vaccine in newly diagnosed glioma. Study summary: In weeks 1, 3, 5, 7, 11, 15, 19 and 23, patients were vaccinated.

Produced via immunoSEQ multiplex PCR; TCRdb's table is partial and in-frame only. The sample contains more than 50,000 clones, roughly 80% of which appear only once. To note about this clone: Antigen specificity is unknown.

Specified time point: week 11, during vaccination. Each dose delivered 300 ug of mutant IDH1 20-mer peptide subcutaneously with imiquimod. The germline gives CDR1 SGHVS, CDR2 FNYEAQ. The CDR3 spans 14 residues. V was trimmed by 9 bases and J by 1 base, leaving 12 bases between them. The chain employs TRBV7-6 and TRBJ2-2; D gene ambiguous. This receptor was obtained from a man aged 50-60 years with glioma. The source was PBMCs, collected from a glioma patient whose treatment included an IDH1 peptide vaccine. CDR3 DNA sequence: TGTGCCAGTAAACCTCAGCAGAACACCGGGGAGCTGTTTTTT. Translation gives CASKPQQNTGELFF.